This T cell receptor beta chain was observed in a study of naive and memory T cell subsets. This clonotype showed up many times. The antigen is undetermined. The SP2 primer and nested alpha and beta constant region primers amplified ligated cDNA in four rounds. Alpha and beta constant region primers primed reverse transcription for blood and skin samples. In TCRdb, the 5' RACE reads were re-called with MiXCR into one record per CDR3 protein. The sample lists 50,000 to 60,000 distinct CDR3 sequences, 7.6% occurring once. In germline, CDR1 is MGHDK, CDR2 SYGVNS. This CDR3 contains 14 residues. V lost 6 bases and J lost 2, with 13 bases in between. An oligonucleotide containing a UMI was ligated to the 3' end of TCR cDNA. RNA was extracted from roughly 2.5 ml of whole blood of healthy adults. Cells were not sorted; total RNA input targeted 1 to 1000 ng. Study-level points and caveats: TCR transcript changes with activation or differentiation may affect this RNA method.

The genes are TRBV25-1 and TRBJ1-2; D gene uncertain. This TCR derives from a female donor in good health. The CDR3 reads CASRPPGLNYGYTF. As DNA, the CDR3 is TGTGCCAGCAGACCCCCGGGCTTAAACTATGGCTACACCTTC.